This entry is about one TCR beta chain. Data came from immunoSEQ multiplex PCR; TCRdb stores just in-frame clones and leaves some out. The data contain more than 35,000 clones, about 72% of them singletons. The length of the CDR3 is 13 residues. Trimming took off 0 bases at V and 4 bases at J, with 6 bases between the two ends. From germline, CDR1 is MNHGY and CDR2 SAAAGT. The sample is drawn from a study of preoperative IRX-2 immunotherapy in early breast cancer. The sample's treatment: preoperative locoregional IRX-2 cytokine immunotherapy. This phase Ib study tested locoregional IRX-2 cytokine immunotherapy given before surgery.

The sequences come from tumor tissue, collected after IRX-2 immunotherapy. The V call is TRBV6-8, the J call TRBJ1-2, with D unclear. This sequence originates from a human donor with breast cancer. The CDR3 spells CASSYSHSYGYTF. The CDR3 DNA follows: TGTGCCAGCAGTTACTCTCACAGCTATGGCTACACCTTC.